The 30 T cell receptor beta chains presented below share a single source sample, sequenced in a study of cytomegalovirus exposure and HLA in healthy donors (dated by TCRdb to between 2016 and 2019). Library preparation employed the immunoSEQ multiplex PCR assay. For the multiplex PCR, a mixture combining 60 forward primers for TCR Vbeta segments and 13 reverse primers for TCR Jbeta segments was used. What TCRdb holds here is the immuneACCESS table cut down to in-frame rearrangements. Part of the clones is not present; checked against another copy, under half of the missing clones reflect an unresolved V gene, and the others are unexplained. This sample has 110,000 to 150,000 clones in its table, and about 70% of those were observed once. Clones ranked in the top ten supply 2.1% of the sample. Sample: PBMCs. The source is a woman aged 55 to 70 in good health and CMV-seropositive.

J is TRBJ1-2 and V is TRBV5-1, with D tentatively TRBD1 (5 bases). Germline loops: CDR1 SGHRS, CDR2 YFSETQ. Deletions cut 7 bases from V and 9 bases from J, with 19 bases between. This CDR3 region has 13 residues. The DNA for the CDR3 is TGCGCCAGCGGCCAGACAGACTCTACGCGCTACACCTTC. Its protein is CASGQTDSTRYTF.

This rearrangement joins TRBV30 to TRBJ1-2, with 9 bases lining up with TRBD1. The CDR3 sequence is 13 residues long. J gave up 4 bases and V 7 bases, and 7 bases lay outside the gene matches. The germline V gene encodes CDR1 GTSNPN and CDR2 SVGIG (reference sequence). The chain's CDR3 is CASNRGPVYGYTF. The CDR3 DNA reads as TGTGCCTCTAACAGGGGGCCCGTCTATGGCTACACCTTC.

The chain carries TRBV5-1 and TRBJ1-1; 9 nucleotides match TRBD1. The germline V gene encodes CDR1 SGHRS and CDR2 YFSETQ. After removal of 4 bases from V and 7 bases from J, the junction contained 11 bases not matched to a gene. The CDR3 has 15 residues. The CDR3 sequence is CASSPQGAQGNEAFF. DNA of the CDR3: TGCGCCAGCAGCCCACAGGGGGCGCAAGGTAATGAAGCTTTCTTT.

V and J are TRBV29-1 and TRBJ2-7; D is unresolved. Per germline, CDR1 SQVTM and CDR2 ANQGSEA. V lost 4 bases, J lost 7 bases, and 11 bases lay in between. The CDR3 is 11 residues long. The CDR3 coding sequence is TGCAGCGTTGGATCAGTGGAGGAGCAGTACTTC. Its protein is CSVGSVEEQYF.

The V gene is TRBV7-3, the J gene TRBJ2-7; D perhaps matches TRBD1 (7 bases). Germline V lookup: CDR1 SGHTA, CDR2 FQGTGA. This CDR3 has 14 residues. Trimming cost V 0 bases and J 7 bases, with 13 bases left between them. CDR3 residues: CASSLTLAGGEQYF. CDR3 nucleotides: TGTGCCAGCAGCTTAACGCTGGCAGGGGGGGAGCAGTACTTC.

The chain is built from TRBV5-1 and TRBJ2-5; 9 positions agree with TRBD2. J gave up 7 bases and V 4 bases, and 5 bases lay outside the gene matches. The CDR3 has 13 amino acids. Germline CDR1 SGHRS, CDR2 YFSETQ. CDR3 in DNA: TGCGCCAGCAGCACGGGACTAGCTGGGACCCAGTACTTC. Translation gives CASSTGLAGTQYF.

The chain has TRBV7-3 and TRBJ2-1; 8 bases line up with TRBD2. The CDR3 is 16 amino acids. J was trimmed by 9 bases and V by 4 bases; bases with no gene match: 14. CDR1 and CDR2 (germline): SGHTA, FQGTGA. The CDR3 here is CASSSGVAGLTGEQFF. The CDR3 nucleotides read TGTGCCAGCAGCTCGGGGGTAGCGGGACTAACTGGTGAGCAGTTCTTC.

This chain uses TRBV20-1 with TRBJ2-7, with unresolved D. The CDR3 totals 11 residues. Germline CDR1 and CDR2: DFQATT and SNEGSKA (reference sequence). The V end was cut by 1 base, the J end by 9 bases, with 10 bases between. CDR3 bases: TGCAGTGCTAGAGTGAGGCGCGGGCAGTACTTC. Amino acids: CSARVRRGQYF.

This rearrangement joins TRBV2 to TRBJ2-3; 8 bases line up with TRBD2. The V gene's germline CDR1 is SNHLY and CDR2 FYNNEI. The CDR3 consists of 15 residues. Trimming took 6 bases from V and 1 from J; bases not matched to a gene: 6. The CDR3: CASRKSGSGTDTQYF. CDR3 bases: TGTGCCAGCAGGAAAAGCGGGAGTGGCACAGATACGCAGTATTTT.

This clone appeared a single time. The chain links TRBV30 to TRBJ1-2; 9 nucleotides match TRBD1. The CDR3 is made up of 15 amino acids. Unmatched junction bases numbered 16, after V lost 7 bases and J lost 7 bases. Germline V gene sequence: CDR1 GTSNPN, CDR2 SVGIG (reference sequence). CDR3 coding DNA: TGTGCCTCCGACTTACCGAACAGGGGGCCTGGTGGCTACACCTTC. Protein sequence: CASDLPNRGPGGYTF.

In this sample, this clone turned up a few times. The chain carries TRBV7-2 and TRBJ1-4; no clear D. The length of the CDR3 is 13 residues. Trimming took off 5 bases at V and 7 bases at J, with 11 bases between the two ends. Per the germline V gene, CDR1 is SGHTA and CDR2 is FQGNSA. Here the CDR3 reads CASSPGGGEKLFF. CDR3 nucleotides: TGTGCCAGCAGCCCAGGAGGCGGTGAAAAACTGTTTTTT.

The rearrangement joins TRBV30 to TRBJ1-2, with 7 nucleotides matching TRBD1. The junction had 9 bases not matched to a gene; V was cut back by 5 bases and J by 9 bases. Germline assignment: CDR1 GTSNPN and CDR2 SVGIG (reference sequence). The CDR3 totals 12 residues. The DNA of the CDR3 is TGTGCCTGGGACCCGGGACAGCAGAGCTACACCTTC. Protein product: CAWDPGQQSYTF.

V usage is TRBV20-1 and J usage is TRBJ1-2; maybe TRBD1 (6 bases). The CDR3 runs 11 residues. From germline, CDR1 is DFQATT and CDR2 SNEGSKA (reference sequence). V lost 6 bases and J 7 bases, leaving 12 bases between the germline ends. The CDR3 DNA sequence: TGCAGTGCCAAAGACAGGAGTGGCTACACCTTC. Translated, it gives CSAKDRSGYTF.

The sample holds one count of this clone. The chain uses TRBV9 and TRBJ2-5; D may be TRBD1 (5 bases). Per germline, CDR1 SGDLS and CDR2 YYNGEE. Deletions cut 4 bases from V and 5 bases from J, with 15 bases between. This CDR3 is 14 amino acids long. CDR3 DNA sequence: TGTGCCAGCAGCTCCGGACATAGTGGGGAGACCCAGTACTTC. Amino acid sequence: CASSSGHSGETQYF.

This clone was counted once. The chain joins TRBV19 to TRBJ1-5; a weak D match, TRBD1 (5 bases). Germline-derived CDR1 and CDR2 are LNHDA and SQIVND (reference sequence). With 4 bases removed from V and 4 bases from J, the gap between germline ends came to 14 bases. This CDR3 is 15 amino acids long. CDR3 sequence reads: CASSTMGGKNQPQHF. The CDR3 DNA reads TGTGCCAGTAGTACCATGGGGGGGAAAAATCAGCCCCAGCATTTT.

The gene calls are TRBV12-5 and TRBJ2-1; 8 bases align to TRBD2. The ends lost 1 base at V and 7 bases at J; junction bases unmatched: 12. CDR3 length equals 17 residues. Germline V gives CDR1 LGHNT, CDR2 FRNRAP. CDR3 sequence reads: CASGLAGGAGVVNEQFF. The DNA of the CDR3 is TGTGCTAGTGGTTTGGCGGGGGGAGCGGGAGTGGTTAATGAGCAGTTCTTC.

In this sample, this clone turned up once. This chain uses TRBV5-1 with TRBJ2-5; D possibly corresponds to TRBD1 (6 bases). Germline CDR1 and CDR2: SGHRS and YFSETQ. This CDR3 is built from 14 residues. Trimming cost V 3 bases and J 2 bases, with 11 bases left between them. CDR3 in amino acids: CASSSQTGQETQYF. CDR3 DNA: TGCGCCAGCAGCTCCCAGACAGGTCAAGAGACCCAGTACTTC.

The chain has TRBV27 and TRBJ1-1; TRBD1 might be the D (5 bases). V lost 4 bases to trimming and J lost 6 bases, with 15 bases between them. The CDR3 sequence is 14 residues long. The germline V gene has CDR1 MNHEY and CDR2 SMNVEV (reference sequence). This CDR3 reads CASSWGLESSEAFF. As DNA, the CDR3 is TGTGCCAGCAGTTGGGGACTGGAAAGCTCTGAAGCTTTCTTT.

The rearrangement uses TRBV7-8 and TRBJ2-7; tentative D call: TRBD2 (5 bases). Germline-derived CDR1 and CDR2 are SGHVS and FQNEAQ. The CDR3 totals 15 residues. V was cut by 6 bases and J by 6 bases, with 21 bases left in between. CDR3 residues: CASSHPVALFSEQYF. DNA of the CDR3: TGTGCCAGCAGTCACCCAGTAGCGTTATTCAGCGAGCAGTACTTC.

The chain employs TRBV28 and TRBJ1-1, with D perhaps matching TRBD1 (5 bases). CDR1 and CDR2 from the germline V gene are MDHEN and SYDVKM. The CDR3 runs 14 residues. Trimming took off 4 bases at V and 4 bases at J, with 13 bases between the two ends. The CDR3 nucleotides read TGTGCCAGCAGTTCAAACAGCGGGGGCACTGAAGCTTTCTTT. Its protein is CASSSNSGGTEAFF.

The CDR3 spells CASSTRLGQPQHF. The CDR3 bases are TGTGCCAGTAGTACCCGACTAGGCCAGCCCCAGCATTTT. V is TRBV19 and J is TRBJ1-5; no clear D. V was pared by 4 bases and J by 7 bases, with 11 bases between. CDR1 is LNHDA, CDR2 SQIVND, per germline (reference sequence). CDR3 length: 13 residues.

Only one count was recorded for this clone. The chain carries TRBV6-9 and TRBJ1-1; TRBD1 is a possible D gene (5 bases). Germline CDR1 reads MNHGY; CDR2 reads SVAAGI. V dropped 0 bases and J dropped 3 bases, with 8 bases sitting between them. This CDR3 spans 14 amino acids. CDR3 sequence (DNA): TGTGCCAGCAGTTATTCGGGGGAGGACACTGAAGCTTTCTTT. Translated: CASSYSGEDTEAFF.

The chain joins TRBV6-6 to TRBJ1-1; tentative D call: TRBD1 (5 bases). Germline V lookup: CDR1 MNHNY, CDR2 SVGAGI (reference sequence). The V gene lost 2 bases and the J gene lost 1 base, with 8 bases spanning the gap. This CDR3 has 14 residues. CDR3 in amino acids: CASSYPTENTEAFF. CDR3 in DNA: TGTGCCAGCAGTTACCCGACAGAGAACACTGAAGCTTTCTTT.

The chain carries TRBV19 and TRBJ1-1, with a weak D call TRBD1 (5 bases). CDR3 size: 13 residues. The V end lost 3 bases, the J end lost 4 bases, and 9 bases lay between the germline ends. CDR1 is LNHDA and CDR2 is SQIVND in the germline V gene (reference sequence). The CDR3 spells CASSMRDSTEAFF. The CDR3 DNA is TGTGCCAGTAGTATGCGAGACAGCACTGAAGCTTTCTTT.

A word on this clone: Other DNA sequences in the same sample also yield this CDR3. The chain combines TRBV6-1 with TRBJ2-3; possibly TRBD1 for D (5 bases). Trimming left V 1 base short and J 5 bases short, with 10 bases between. Germline V gene sequence: CDR1 MNHNS, CDR2 SASEGT. The CDR3 is 14 amino acids. CDR3: CASSEGMGRDTQYF. The CDR3 DNA reads TGTGCCAGCAGTGAAGGGATGGGGCGAGATACGCAGTATTTT.

V and J are TRBV5-6 and TRBJ1-2; D call uncertain. The germline V and J ends were trimmed by 4 bases and 8 bases, with 21 bases remaining between them. CDR1 is SGHDT and CDR2 is YYEEEE in the germline V gene. The CDR3 has 15 residues. In DNA form, the CDR3 reads TGTGCCAGCAGCCCGCCTCATACCCCCGGAGGGGGCTACACCTTC. Translating gives CASSPPHTPGGGYTF.

The sample holds a few counts of this clone. V and J are TRBV5-8 and TRBJ2-2; D is uncertain. V lost 2 bases and J lost 1, with 6 bases in between. CDR1 SGHTS and CDR2 YDEGEE come from the germline V gene. The CDR3 is 14 amino acids. The CDR3 here is CASSLVQNTGELFF. CDR3 nucleotide sequence: TGTGCCAGCAGCTTAGTACAGAACACCGGGGAGCTGTTTTTT.

The J gene is TRBJ2-7, the V gene TRBV11-2; TRBD1 agrees at 10 bases. The CDR3 loop spans 15 amino acids. Germline CDR1 reads SGHAT; CDR2 reads FQNNGV. V was pared by 3 bases and J by 3 bases, with 5 bases of the junction left unmatched. DNA for the CDR3: TGTGCCAGCAGCTTTTGGGGACAGGGGAACTACGAGCAGTACTTC. Amino acids: CASSFWGQGNYEQYF.

As DNA, the CDR3 is TGTGCCAGCAGCTTCCCTAGCTTCAGTCGCGAGCAGTACTTC. Amino acid sequence: CASSFPSFSREQYF. The V call is TRBV11-2, the J call TRBJ2-7; the D gene is possibly TRBD2 (5 bases). V gave up 3 bases and J gave up 6 bases, with 15 bases separating them. This CDR3 has 14 residues. Per germline, CDR1 SGHAT and CDR2 FQNNGV.

The chain uses TRBV28 and TRBJ2-1, with D possibly matching TRBD1 (6 bases). Trimming took off 4 bases at V and 5 bases at J, with 18 bases between the two ends. The CDR3 extends over 16 amino acids. Germline V gene data show CDR1 as MDHEN and CDR2 as SYDVKM. CDR3 in DNA: TGTGCCAGCAGTTCGCGGACAGCTCCAACACACAATGAGCAGTTCTTC. This sequence encodes CASSSRTAPTHNEQFF.